This TCR beta chain was captured by sequencing in a study of CD8+CD57+ T cells in acquired aplastic anemia. This clonotype is a singleton in its sample. Its cognate antigen is unknown. The CDR3 consists of 18 residues. V gave up 5 bases and J gave up 0 bases; unmatched junction bases: 13. The V gene's germline CDR1 is SGHAT and CDR2 FQDESV (reference sequence). Patients picked for sequencing had shown CD8+CD57+ cell expansion detected by flow cytometry. Severe acquired aplastic anemia affected all patients. Prior therapy had not been administered to any patient at the time of blood sampling. Overall study findings and caveats: Researchers report that twenty-nine CD8+ CDR3 sequences appeared in both patients and controls. Significant differences in CD8+ Simpson's diversity were not observed between patients and controls.

The template used for profiling TCR beta VDJ and CDR3 was genomic DNA. TCRdb re-derived calls from the reads in MiXCR, one entry per CDR3 protein. Among 150,000 or so distinct CDR3 sequences listed, around 50% were seen once. This chain joins TRBV11-1 and TRBJ1-3, with 7 bases aligning to TRBD1. This clonotype originated in a human donor with aplastic anemia. The sequenced sample was sorted CD4+, CD8+, or CD8+CD57+ T cells (not recorded which) from PBMCs. The DNA of the CDR3 is TGTGCCAGCAGCCCGAGAGGCGGACAGGCCCGCTCTGGAAACACCATATATTTT. Translating gives CASSPRGGQARSGNTIYF.